This T cell receptor (beta chain) originates from a study of PD-1 blockade in mismatch repair-deficient tumors. Whole-study results and caveats: Tumor-resident clones, often absent from pretreatment blood, expanded after pembrolizumab and then contracted.

In this sample, this clone turned up once. As yet, its antigen is unknown. Three pembrolizumab responders had their TCRs sequenced. Libraries were prepared by immunoSEQ multiplex PCR; TCRdb keeps only in-frame clonotypes and omits some of them. The table includes more than 85,000 clones, 82% detected once. Deletions cut 0 bases from V and 3 bases from J, with 14 bases between. The CDR3 has 16 residues. In germline, CDR1 is LNHNV, CDR2 YYDKDF (reference sequence). The source was peripheral blood, collected 35 to 37 weeks after starting pembrolizumab. The V and J genes are TRBV15 and TRBJ1-2; possible D gene TRBD1, 5 bases. This TCR derives from an adult with mismatch repair-deficient cancer. The CDR3 loop reads CATSREGGGSYYGYTF. As DNA, the CDR3 is TGTGCCACCAGCAGAGAGGGGGGTGGAAGTTACTATGGCTACACCTTC. Full variable domain (missing parts from reference TRBV15 and TRBJ1-2): DAMVIQNPRYQVTQFGKPVTLSCSQTLNHNVMYWYQQKSSQAPKLLFHYYDKDFNNEADTPDNFQSRRPNTSFCFLDIRSPGLGDTAMYLCATSREGGGSYYGYTFGSGTRLTVV.